This T cell receptor beta chain was sequenced during a study of blood T cell repertoires in COVID-19. Study context: The United States, Italy and Spain provided the acute and convalescent COVID-19 samples. From T cells, B-cell-depleted T cells, or PBMCs came the material, which was cDNA or gDNA.

Seattle patients were enrolled during active infection and followed longitudinally. As originally analysed: Amplification of reference gene primers provided the estimated nucleated cell counts. Assay: immunoSEQ multiplex PCR; the TCRdb copy retains only in-frame clones and omits some. That table furnishes V, J and clone size, whereas the DNA furnished D and trimming. In the table there are hundreds of thousands of clones, roughly 89% of which are singletons. The CDR3 consists of 14 residues. Per the germline V gene, CDR1 is SGHRS and CDR2 is YFSETQ. Trimming took off 0 bases at V and 8 bases at J, with 12 bases between the two ends.

The chain employs TRBV5-1 and TRBJ2-1; the D gene is possibly TRBD2 (5 bases). Sequenced sample: peripheral blood. The TCR originated in a man between 18 and 35 years old with COVID-19, enrolled during active disease. This chain's CDR3 is CASSLGGPRDEQFF. Here the CDR3 DNA reads TGCGCCAGCAGCTTGGGAGGGCCGAGGGATGAGCAGTTCTTC.